This T cell receptor (beta chain) was retrieved from a study of long-term antiretroviral therapy in people with HIV. Sequencing relied on immunoSEQ assay v3.0, run at survey level. Measured with immunoSEQ multiplex PCR; TCRdb has only the in-frame clones, and not every one. Altogether roughly 20,000 clones are present, around 80% being singletons, with the ten largest covering about a tenth. As concerns this clone: What it binds is unknown.

Regarding the study as a whole: Diversity rose after ART but stayed below transplant donor controls.

Sequenced material: unsorted PBMCs, taken 4.1 years after starting antiretroviral therapy. This receptor was identified in a woman in her thirties or forties with HIV.

The chain's CDR3 is CASSVALQGNTEAFF. CDR3 coding DNA: TGTGCCAGCAGCGTAGCACTACAGGGCAACACTGAAGCTTTCTTT. J is TRBJ1-1 and V is TRBV13; D is perhaps TRBD1 (6 bases). Germline lookup yields CDR1 PRHDT and CDR2 FYEKMQ (reference sequence). With 5 bases removed from V and 2 bases from J, the gap between germline ends came to 15 bases. The CDR3 contains 15 residues. Full variable domain (rest looked up from reference TRBV13 and TRBJ1-1): AAGVIQSPRHLIKEKRETATLKCYPIPRHDTVYWYQQGPGQDPQFLISFYEKMQSDKGSIPDRFSAQQFSDYHSELNMSSLELGDSALYFCASSVALQGNTEAFFGQGTRLTVV.